This is a list of T cell receptor beta chains from one sample in a study of cytomegalovirus exposure and HLA in healthy donors. Profiled with immunoSEQ multiplex PCR; TCRdb holds only in-frame clones, not every one. The table includes a few hundred thousand clones, about 91% detected once. Input material: PBMCs. Receptor source: a woman aged 18-30 years in good health and CMV-seronegative. Each CDR3 is given with its conserved first and last residue. A D gene is named only where the DNA matches it firmly. Only part of the rows carry a size: once, few, many, or a class if the clone is expanded.

D gene: TRBD1; V gene: TRBV28; clone size: -; J gene: TRBJ1-2; CDR3 protein: CASSLSDRVGGYTF; CDR3 DNA: TGTGCCAGCAGTTTATCGGACAGGGTAGGCGGCTACACCTTC
D gene: TRBD2; V gene: TRBV5-1; clone size: -; J gene: TRBJ2-7; CDR3 protein: CASSSILAGAREQYF; CDR3 DNA: TGCGCCAGCAGCTCCATACTAGCGGGAGCTCGAGAGCAGTACTTC
D gene: TRBD1; V gene: TRBV7-6; clone size: -; J gene: TRBJ2-5; CDR3 protein: CASSLTGATVETQYF; CDR3 DNA: TGTGCCAGCAGCTTGACAGGGGCGACTGTAGAGACCCAGTACTTC
D gene: -; V gene: TRBV5-8; clone size: -; J gene: TRBJ1-2; CDR3 protein: CASSTLSVYTF; CDR3 DNA: TGTGCCAGCAGCACACTTAGCGTCTACACCTTC
D gene: TRBD1; V gene: TRBV5-1; clone size: -; J gene: TRBJ1-1; CDR3 protein: CASSLDRGGTEAFF; CDR3 DNA: TGCGCCAGCAGCTTGGACAGGGGGGGCACTGAAGCTTTCTTT
D gene: TRBD1; V gene: TRBV6-5; clone size: once; J gene: TRBJ2-4; CDR3 protein: CASSYGTGADIQYF; CDR3 DNA: TGTGCCAGCAGTTACGGGACAGGAGCGGACATTCAGTACTTC
D gene: -; V gene: TRBV13; clone size: -; J gene: TRBJ1-3; CDR3 protein: CASSFGQSSGNTIYF; CDR3 DNA: TGTGCCAGCAGCTTTGGCCAATCCTCTGGAAACACCATATATTTT
D gene: TRBD2; V gene: TRBV6-6; clone size: few; J gene: TRBJ2-5; CDR3 protein: CASSYTSGQETQYF; CDR3 DNA: TGTGCCAGCAGTTATACTAGCGGGCAAGAGACCCAGTACTTC
D gene: -; V gene: TRBV28; clone size: -; J gene: TRBJ2-7; CDR3 protein: CASRPRQMLSYEQYF; CDR3 DNA: TGTGCCAGCAGGCCGCGACAGATGCTCTCCTACGAGCAGTACTTC
D gene: TRBD1; V gene: TRBV2; clone size: -; J gene: TRBJ2-1; CDR3 protein: CASSSDRAIGNEQFF; CDR3 DNA: TGTGCCAGCAGTTCCGACAGGGCGATTGGGAATGAGCAGTTCTTC
D gene: TRBD1; V gene: TRBV6-1; clone size: -; J gene: TRBJ2-3; CDR3 protein: CASSEFLGDRGTDTQYF; CDR3 DNA: TGTGCCAGCAGTGAGTTTTTAGGGGACAGGGGAACAGATACGCAGTATTTT
D gene: TRBD1; V gene: TRBV7-6; clone size: few; J gene: TRBJ1-1; CDR3 protein: CASSFDREHTEAFF; CDR3 DNA: TGTGCCAGCAGCTTTGACAGGGAACACACTGAAGCTTTCTTT
D gene: -; V gene: TRBV5-1; clone size: -; J gene: TRBJ1-2; CDR3 protein: CASSLEAARGYTF; CDR3 DNA: TGCGCCAGCAGCTTGGAAGCAGCGCGGGGCTACACCTTC
D gene: TRBD2; V gene: TRBV7-9; clone size: -; J gene: TRBJ2-1; CDR3 protein: CASSHPSGRPGVEQFF; CDR3 DNA: TGTGCCAGCAGTCATCCAAGCGGGAGGCCAGGGGTTGAGCAGTTCTTC
D gene: TRBD2; V gene: TRBV27; clone size: -; J gene: TRBJ2-1; CDR3 protein: CASSATSGSKYNEQFF; CDR3 DNA: TGTGCCAGCAGTGCGACTAGCGGGAGCAAGTACAATGAGCAGTTCTTC
D gene: -; V gene: TRBV19; clone size: -; J gene: TRBJ2-3; CDR3 protein: CASSIGTLTDTQYF; CDR3 DNA: TGTGCCAGTAGTATTGGGACTCTCACAGATACGCAGTATTTT
D gene: -; V gene: TRBV7-8; clone size: -; J gene: TRBJ1-1; CDR3 protein: CASSLAWEGRSF; CDR3 DNA: TGTGCCAGCAGCTTAGCGTGGGAGGGGAGGTCCTTT
D gene: TRBD1; V gene: TRBV4-2; clone size: -; J gene: TRBJ1-1; CDR3 protein: CASSQVFPLQGTTEAFF; CDR3 DNA: TGTGCCAGCAGCCAAGTTTTCCCCTTACAGGGGACCACTGAAGCTTTCTTT
D gene: TRBD2; V gene: TRBV9; clone size: -; J gene: TRBJ2-5; CDR3 protein: CASSVRGGRAEETQYF; CDR3 DNA: TGTGCCAGCAGCGTTAGGGGCGGGAGGGCCGAAGAGACCCAGTACTTC
D gene: TRBD1; V gene: TRBV7-6; clone size: -; J gene: TRBJ1-3; CDR3 protein: CASSSGQIFSGNTIYF; CDR3 DNA: TGTGCCAGCAGCTCGGGACAGATTTTCTCTGGAAACACCATATATTTT
D gene: -; V gene: TRBV5-8; clone size: -; J gene: TRBJ2-7; CDR3 protein: CASGFGGPYEQYF; CDR3 DNA: TGTGCCAGCGGCTTCGGGGGGCCTTACGAGCAGTACTTC
D gene: TRBD1; V gene: TRBV19; clone size: -; J gene: TRBJ2-7; CDR3 protein: CASSIDAGGSEQYF; CDR3 DNA: TGTGCCAGTAGTATAGATGCAGGGGGCAGCGAGCAGTACTTC
D gene: -; V gene: TRBV5-1; clone size: -; J gene: TRBJ1-3; CDR3 protein: CASRLETVGNTIYF; CDR3 DNA: TGCGCCAGCAGGTTGGAGACAGTTGGAAACACCATATATTTT
D gene: TRBD1; V gene: TRBV5-1; clone size: once; J gene: TRBJ1-2; CDR3 protein: CASSPQGARGYTF; CDR3 DNA: TGCGCCAGCAGTCCGCAGGGGGCCCGGGGCTACACCTTC
D gene: -; V gene: TRBV28; clone size: -; J gene: TRBJ2-7; CDR3 protein: CASSASSYEQYF; CDR3 DNA: TGTGCCAGCAGTGCCAGCTCCTACGAGCAGTACTTC
D gene: -; V gene: TRBV7-6; clone size: -; J gene: TRBJ2-7; CDR3 protein: CASSSLAGAASYEQYF; CDR3 DNA: TGTGCCAGCAGCTCATTGGCGGGGGCGGCCTCCTACGAGCAGTACTTC
D gene: TRBD2; V gene: TRBV13; clone size: -; J gene: TRBJ2-5; CDR3 protein: CASSFLAGGWEETQYF; CDR3 DNA: TGTGCCAGCAGCTTTTTAGCGGGAGGCTGGGAAGAGACCCAGTACTTC
D gene: TRBD2; V gene: TRBV9; clone size: -; J gene: TRBJ2-2; CDR3 protein: CASSGTSGSANTGELFF; CDR3 DNA: TGTGCCAGCAGCGGGACTAGCGGGAGCGCAAACACCGGGGAGCTGTTTTTT
D gene: -; V gene: TRBV27; clone size: -; J gene: TRBJ2-5; CDR3 protein: CASTGTTGETQYF; CDR3 DNA: TGTGCCAGCACTGGTACTACCGGAGAGACCCAGTACTTC